Following are 18 T cell receptor beta chains from one sample sequenced in a study of CD8 T cells in ankylosing spondylitis (dated by TCRdb to 2016 to 2017). The library was made by 5' RACE. The run used an Illumina HiSeq 2500. The public sequencing data were trimmed at Q25 with fastp and processed into clonotypes with MiXCR by TCRdb, which kept only in-frame beta chains. All rows with the same CDR3 protein become a single entry with the most common DNA and genes. In this sample the table shows 200,000 or so distinct CDR3 sequences, 13% of which occur a single time. 8% to 13% of the sample is taken by the ten largest. The material sequenced was blood, either unsorted or a sorted T cell fraction (not recorded which). The origin of the receptors is a female donor with ankylosing spondylitis or in good health (not recorded which).

In its sample, this clonotype was seen many times. The chain uses TRBV7-9 and TRBJ1-1, with D possibly TRBD1 on 6 matching bases. The CDR3 sequence is 15 residues long. Germline CDR1 and CDR2: SEHNR and FQNEAQ (reference sequence). Between the trimmed V and J ends, which lost 2 bases and 4 bases, there was a span of 14 bases. The CDR3 DNA is TGTGCCAGCAGCTTATTACTAGGGGGTACCACTGAAGCTTTCTTT. This gives the protein CASSLLLGGTTEAFF. The complete variable domain, with remaining parts taken from reference TRBV7-9 and TRBJ1-1, reads DTGVSQNPRHKITKRGQNVTFRCDPISEHNRLYWYRQTLGQGPEFLTYFQNEAQLEKSRLLSDRFSAERPKGSFSTLEIQRTEQGDSAMYLCASSLLLGGTTEAFFGQGTRLTVV.

This clonotype was seen ten or more times. The chain combines TRBV12-3 or TRBV12-4 with TRBJ2-1; D perhaps matches TRBD2 (5 bases). The CDR3 extends over 15 amino acids. Trimming shortened V by 6 bases and J by 3 bases, and 15 bases separated the two germline ends. CDR3 loop: CASSPPGKNYNEQFF. The CDR3 DNA reads TGTGCCAGCAGCCCCCCGGGGAAAAACTACAATGAGCAGTTCTTC.

This clonotype has at least ten counts. The chain couples TRBV4-3 to TRBJ2-1, with 8 bases lining up with TRBD2. J gave up 0 bases and V 0 bases, and 1 base lay outside the gene matches. Germline V gene data show CDR1 as LGHNA and CDR2 as YSLEER. The CDR3 is 16 amino acids. CDR3 region: CASSQELAVSYNEQFF. CDR3 bases: TGCGCCAGCAGCCAAGAACTAGCGGTCTCCTACAATGAGCAGTTCTTC.

This clonotype was seen ten or more times. The chain is built from TRBV4-3 and TRBJ1-1, with TRBD1 matching 8 bases. This CDR3 is 14 amino acids long. With V trimmed by 0 bases and J by 7 bases, 4 bases remained unmatched. The germline V gene encodes CDR1 LGHNA and CDR2 YSLEER. DNA for the CDR3: TGCGCCAGCAGCCAAGATCCAGGGGGCAGTGAAGCTTTCTTT. This gives the protein CASSQDPGGSEAFF.

This clonotype was recorded many times. CDR3 in amino acids: CASSTLWGDQETQYF. CDR3 bases: TGTGCCAGCAGTACCCTATGGGGGGACCAAGAGACCCAGTACTTC. This chain links TRBV12-3 or TRBV12-4 with TRBJ2-5; weak D call: TRBD2 (6 bases). V was shortened by 5 bases and J by 0 bases, with 13 bases between the two germline ends. The CDR3 totals 15 residues.

This clonotype showed up many times. CDR3 nucleotides: TGTGCCAGCAGCTTCAGGGGGAATCAGCCCCAGCATTTT. Protein sequence: CASSFRGNQPQHF. This chain joins TRBV5-6 and TRBJ1-5; 7 nucleotides match TRBD1. Germline V gives CDR1 SGHDT, CDR2 YYEEEE. This CDR3 is built from 13 residues. V lost 2 bases, J lost 4 bases, and 0 bases stayed unmatched.

The table lists this clonotype with many counts. The chain is built from TRBV29-1 and TRBJ2-7; TRBD2 might be the D (6 bases). Germline CDR1 and CDR2: SQVTM and ANQGSEA. V was pared by 4 bases and J by 0 bases, with 10 bases between. This CDR3 region has 13 residues. The CDR3 is CSVGGGISYEQYF. CDR3 coding DNA: TGCAGCGTTGGTGGCGGGATCTCCTACGAGCAGTACTTC.

This clonotype was seen many times. V and J are TRBV10-3 and TRBJ1-4; no clear D. Germline V gives CDR1 ENHRY, CDR2 SYGVKD. This CDR3 spans 15 amino acids. Trimming took 3 bases from V and 0 from J, leaving 8 bases between them. CDR3 protein: CAISEQSATNEKLFF. The CDR3 DNA reads as TGTGCCATCAGTGAACAGAGTGCAACTAATGAAAAACTGTTTTTT.

This clonotype was seen ten or more times. The chain joins TRBV2 to TRBJ1-1; D unclear. The V end lost 1 base, the J end lost 3 bases, and 12 bases lay between the germline ends. The germline V gene encodes CDR1 SNHLY and CDR2 FYNNEI. This CDR3 contains 15 residues. DNA of the CDR3: TGTGCCAGCAGTGAAGATCGGGGTTGGGACACTGAAGCTTTCTTT. This translates into CASSEDRGWDTEAFF.

The V gene is TRBV7-2, the J gene TRBJ2-1; D might be TRBD2 (5 bases). Germline V lookup: CDR1 SGHTA, CDR2 FQGNSA. The CDR3 contains 15 residues. The V gene lost 5 bases and the J gene lost 1 base, with 12 bases spanning the gap. CDR3 DNA sequence: TGTGCCAGCAGCCCGAATCGCGGGTCCTACAATGAGCAGTTCTTC. Amino acids: CASSPNRGSYNEQFF.

This clonotype was seen ten or more times. The chain links TRBV7-9 to TRBJ2-1; D not resolved. Germline assignment: CDR1 SEHNR and CDR2 FQNEAQ (reference sequence). The V end lost 1 base, the J end lost 0 bases, and 10 bases lay between the germline ends. This CDR3 contains 16 residues. CDR3 nucleotide sequence: TGTGCCAGCAGCTTAGGCCTGCCGAGCTCCTACAATGAGCAGTTCTTC. Amino acids: CASSLGLPSSYNEQFF.

The chain employs TRBV6-2 or TRBV6-3 and TRBJ2-2; 7 bases are shared with TRBD2. The CDR3 spans 14 residues. After removal of 9 bases from V and 4 bases from J, the junction contained 8 bases not matched to a gene. Germline lookup yields CDR1 MNHEY and CDR2 SVGEGT. CDR3 sequence reads: CASRERGLTGELFF. The CDR3 nucleotides are TGTGCCAGTCGCGAGCGGGGCCTCACCGGGGAGCTGTTTTTT.

V gene TRBV4-3 combines with J gene TRBJ2-1; 8 bases line up with TRBD2. The CDR3 loop spans 16 amino acids. Trimming at V came to 0 bases and at J to 6 bases, leaving 7 bases not matched to a gene. Germline CDR1 reads LGHNA; CDR2 reads YSLEER. CDR3 sequence: CASSQDEGSGANEQFF. The CDR3 nucleotides read TGCGCCAGCAGCCAAGATGAAGGTAGCGGGGCCAATGAGCAGTTCTTC.

This rearrangement joins TRBV4-2 to TRBJ1-2; 11 bases map to TRBD1. The CDR3 has 18 amino acids. The J segment lost 7 bases and the V segment lost 0 bases, leaving 13 bases of the junction unmatched. CDR1 is LGHNA, CDR2 YNFKEQ, per germline. The CDR3 sequence is CASSQESRTGGGSGGYTF. Written as DNA, the CDR3 is TGTGCCAGCAGCCAAGAATCACGGACAGGGGGCGGGTCAGGTGGCTACACCTTC.

This clonotype has only a few counts. The CDR3 here is CATSGQETQYF. In DNA form, the CDR3 reads TGTGCCACCAGCGGTCAAGAGACCCAGTACTTC. The chain uses TRBV15 and TRBJ2-5; D is uncertain. Trimming stripped 5 bases from V and 2 bases from J, with 3 bases between. Germline V gene data show CDR1 as LNHNV and CDR2 as YYDKDF (reference sequence). The CDR3 contains 11 residues.

This clonotype was counted many times. The rearrangement links TRBV5-1 to TRBJ2-1; D unclear. The CDR3 covers 13 residues. CDR1 and CDR2 (germline): SGHRS, YFSETQ. V lost 0 bases and J 7 bases, leaving 8 bases between the germline ends. CDR3 DNA sequence: TGCGCCAGCAGCTTGGCCGAATGGAATGAGCAGTTCTTC. It translates to CASSLAEWNEQFF.

The J gene is TRBJ2-7, the V gene TRBV7-2; D gene ambiguous. V was trimmed by 5 bases and J by 1 base, leaving 12 bases between them. Germline CDR1 and CDR2: SGHTA and FQGNSA. The CDR3 contains 14 residues. CDR3 in DNA: TGTGCCAGCAGCCTCGCCTCAGATTCCTACGAGCAGTACTTC. Its translation is CASSLASDSYEQYF.

This clonotype was counted many times. V and J are TRBV7-9 and TRBJ1-5; perhaps TRBD1 as D (6 bases). Germline CDR1 SEHNR, CDR2 FQNEAQ (reference sequence). The CDR3 is 16 amino acids. V was cut by 1 base and J by 3 bases, with 13 bases left in between. Here the CDR3 DNA reads TGTGCCAGCAGCTTAGGGCTCGGACAGAACAATCAGCCCCAGCATTTT. Amino acids: CASSLGLGQNNQPQHF.